Listed below are T cell receptor beta chains from one sample, sequenced in a study of T cells in Graves' hyperthyroidism and ophthalmopathy. TCRdb reanalysed the multiplex PCR reads using MiXCR and keeps one entry per CDR3 protein. Here the sample spans 650,000 to 850,000 distinct CDR3 sequences, 15% to 20% being singletons. The specimen was blood. The source is a woman in her forties or fifties with Graves' hyperthyroidism that later progressed to Graves' ophthalmopathy. The CDR3 runs from the conserved cysteine through the conserved F or W. D genes are given only for firm matches. Not every row has a clone size; where given, it reads once, few, many or a size class.

size	V	J	D	CDR3	DNA
many	TRBV6-2/TRBV6-3	TRBJ1-3	.	CASKQGARNTIYF	TGTGCCAGCAAGCAGGGCGCCAGAAACACCATATATTTT
few	TRBV29-1	TRBJ1-5	TRBD1	CSVGQGNEDNQPQHF	TGCAGCGTTGGACAGGGGAATGAAGACAATCAGCCCCAGCATTTT
.	TRBV29-1	TRBJ2-5	TRBD2	CSGILAGDAHQETQYF	TGCAGCGGCATACTAGCGGGGGACGCACACCAAGAGACCCAGTACTTC
.	TRBV12-3/TRBV12-4	TRBJ1-2	TRBD1	CASSPGDREDGYTF	TGTGCCAGCAGTCCCGGGGACAGGGAGGACGGCTACACCTTC
.	TRBV20-1	TRBJ1-2	.	CSAREENTEGGYTF	TGCAGTGCTAGAGAAGAAAACACCGAGGGGGGCTACACCTTC
.	TRBV6-1	TRBJ2-1	.	CASIQSIGNYNEQFF	TGTGCCAGCATCCAGTCCATAGGGAACTACAATGAGCAGTTCTTC
many	TRBV12-3/TRBV12-4	TRBJ2-5	TRBD1	CASSASRTGEETQYF	TGTGCCAGCAGTGCTAGCCGTACAGGGGAAGAGACCCAGTACTTC
few	TRBV20-1	TRBJ2-3	TRBD2	CSARGWAGGSTDTQYF	TGCAGTGCTAGAGGCTGGGCGGGGGGTAGCACAGATACGCAGTATTTT
.	TRBV12-3/TRBV12-4	TRBJ1-2	.	CASSQEGVSYGYTF	TGTGCCAGCAGTCAGGAGGGGGTGAGCTATGGCTACACCTTC
many	TRBV27	TRBJ1-1	TRBD1	CASSLLDRGGIITEAFF	TGTGCCAGCAGTTTGCTTGACAGGGGGGGGATTATCACTGAAGCTTTCTTT
many	TRBV20-1	TRBJ2-5	TRBD2	CSASLAGRQETQYF	TGCAGTGCCAGTCTAGCGGGAAGACAAGAGACCCAGTACTTC
many	TRBV28	TRBJ1-1	.	CASREGGNTEAFF	TGTGCCAGCAGAGAGGGGGGAAACACTGAAGCTTTCTTT
many	TRBV2	TRBJ1-2	TRBD1	CASSETQGGIYGYTF	TGTGCCAGCAGTGAAACCCAGGGGGGCATTTATGGCTACACCTTC
.	TRBV10-3	TRBJ1-4	.	CAISESIWGPGEKLFF	TGTGCCATCAGTGAGTCGATCTGGGGGCCGGGTGAAAAACTGTTTTTT
.	TRBV12-3/TRBV12-4	TRBJ1-2	.	CASSTILNYGYTF	TGTGCCAGCAGTACCATATTGAACTATGGCTACACCTTC
many	TRBV5-1	TRBJ1-1	TRBD1	CASSSSTGTNTEAFF	TGCGCCAGCAGCTCCTCGACAGGGACGAACACTGAAGCTTTCTTT
many	TRBV2	TRBJ2-1	TRBD2	CASSEPRLAGNEQFF	TGTGCCAGCAGTGAGCCTCGACTAGCGGGAAATGAGCAGTTCTTC
many	TRBV5-1	TRBJ1-4	.	CASSLGQPATNEKLFF	TGCGCCAGCAGCTTGGGACAGCCTGCAACTAATGAAAAACTGTTTTTT
many	TRBV20-1	TRBJ2-3	.	CSAARGQTMGHGDTQYF	TGCAGTGCAGCCAGAGGACAGACGATGGGGCACGGAGATACGCAGTATTTT
many	TRBV18	TRBJ1-2	.	CASSPPSGYASGYGYTF	TGTGCCAGCTCACCACCCTCAGGGTACGCTAGCGGCTATGGCTACACCTTC
few	TRBV10-3	TRBJ1-1	TRBD1	CAISGQGETEAFF	TGTGCCATCAGTGGACAGGGGGAGACTGAAGCTTTCTTT
few	TRBV20-1	TRBJ1-1	.	CSATIRGNTEAFF	TGCAGCGCTACGATAAGGGGGAACACTGAAGCTTTCTTT
many	TRBV7-9	TRBJ2-5	.	CASSLVTGKETQYF	TGTGCCAGCAGCTTAGTGACGGGAAAAGAGACCCAGTACTTC
few	TRBV12-3/TRBV12-4	TRBJ2-1	.	CASSRGYEQFF	TGTGCCAGCAGCCGGGGGTATGAGCAGTTCTTC
many	TRBV27	TRBJ1-1	.	CASSLSYRGMNTEAFF	TGTGCCAGCAGTTTATCGTACCGGGGGATGAACACTGAAGCTTTCTTT
.	TRBV9	TRBJ2-7	TRBD2	CASSVSGGHTYEQYF	TGTGCCAGCAGCGTTAGCGGGGGTCACACCTACGAGCAGTACTTC
.	TRBV9	TRBJ1-1	.	CASSVGQTNTEAFF	TGTGCCAGCAGCGTTGGTCAGACGAACACTGAAGCTTTCTTT
few	TRBV27	TRBJ1-5	TRBD1	CASSGGQPTNQPQHF	TGTGCCAGCAGTGGGGGACAGCCAACTAATCAGCCCCAGCATTTT
many	TRBV5-1	TRBJ1-2	.	CASSLETDSYGYTF	TGCGCCAGCAGCTTGGAGACCGATTCCTATGGCTACACCTTC
many	TRBV11-2	TRBJ1-1	.	CASSPSTGMNTEAFF	TGTGCCAGCAGCCCTTCGACGGGAATGAACACTGAAGCTTTCTTT
.	TRBV3-1	TRBJ1-6	.	CASSQGTTNSPLHF	TGTGCCAGCAGCCAGGGGACGACCAATTCACCCCTCCACTTT
.	TRBV6-5	TRBJ2-4	.	CASSYSQRAKNIQYF	TGTGCCAGCAGTTACTCTCAGAGAGCCAAAAACATTCAGTACTTC
.	TRBV5-4	TRBJ2-7	.	CASSPGHAYEQYF	TGTGCCAGCAGTCCCGGACATGCCTACGAGCAGTACTTC
.	TRBV18	TRBJ1-2	.	CASSPAGGDGYTF	TGTGCCAGCTCACCGGCGGGGGGCGATGGCTACACCTTC
few	TRBV6-2/TRBV6-3	TRBJ2-5	.	CASIGETWVETQYF	TGTGCCAGCATTGGGGAGACCTGGGTGGAGACCCAGTACTTC
few	TRBV3-1	TRBJ1-3	.	CASRKASSGNTIYF	TGTGCCAGCAGAAAGGCGTCCTCTGGAAACACCATATATTTT